This T cell receptor beta chain was identified during a study of siplizumab effects on memory and regulatory T cells. Each sample yielded around 9.3 x 10^4 assayed TCR templates. Sequenced by immunoSEQ multiplex PCR; TCRdb stores in-frame clones only, minus some. The data show about 100,000 clones, more than 85% seen once. From germline, CDR1 is SEHNR and CDR2 FQNEAQ (reference sequence). The CDR3 has 12 residues. V gave up 7 bases and J gave up 10 bases; unmatched junction bases: 9. This TCR came from a human donor in good health. The chain recombines TRBV7-9 with TRBJ1-2; 7 nucleotides match TRBD1. The sample was CD4+ T cells sorted from blood. Here the CDR3 reads CASNNRGIAYTF. The CDR3 nucleotides are TGTGCCAGCAACAACAGGGGAATAGCCTACACCTTC.